Presented here are 30 T cell receptor beta chains from one specimen sequenced in a study of T cells in localized non-small cell lung cancer. Clones were read by immunoSEQ multiplex PCR, and TCRdb kept only the in-frame ones, dropping some. The sample consists of about 26,000 clones, 82% of them appearing once. This specimen consisted of peripheral blood, obtained before any cancer treatment. All receptors come from a woman aged 40 to 75 with stage I lung adenocarcinoma.

V gene TRBV6-4 combines with J gene TRBJ2-3; 9 bases line up with TRBD1. The trim removed 2 bases at V and 6 bases at J, leaving 9 bases unmatched. Per the germline V gene, CDR1 is MRHNA and CDR2 is SNTAGT. The CDR3 spans 16 residues. CDR3 protein: CASSDGSGQGGDTQYF. For the CDR3, the DNA is TGTGCCAGCAGTGACGGATCGGGACAGGGAGGGGATACGCAGTATTTT.

The chain couples TRBV9 to TRBJ2-7; 9 bases agree with TRBD1. The CDR3 sequence is 15 residues long. From germline, CDR1 is SGDLS and CDR2 YYNGEE. The J segment lost 3 bases and the V segment lost 0 bases, leaving 4 bases of the junction unmatched. Written as DNA, the CDR3 is TGTGCCAGCAGCGTAGAGGACAGGGGTTTCTACGAGCAGTACTTC. Translating it yields CASSVEDRGFYEQYF.

This clone was seen just once. This chain uses TRBV30 with TRBJ1-5; D gene ambiguous. This CDR3 region has 13 residues. The germline V and J ends were trimmed by 2 bases and 0 bases, with 5 bases remaining between them. CDR1 GTSNPN and CDR2 SVGIG come from the germline V gene (reference sequence). The CDR3 sequence: CAWSLYSNQPQHF. CDR3 nucleotides: TGTGCCTGGAGTCTCTATAGCAATCAGCCCCAGCATTTT.

V is TRBV7-3 and J is TRBJ1-1, with 7 bases aligning to TRBD1. V lost 4 bases to trimming and J lost 8 bases; unmatched junction nucleotides: 10. Looked up from germline, CDR1 is SGHTA and CDR2 is FQGTGA. There are 14 residues in the CDR3. The CDR3: CASSSNIRGTEAFF. The CDR3 coding sequence is TGTGCCAGCAGCTCGAACATCAGGGGGACCGAAGCTTTCTTT.

V is TRBV7-9 and J is TRBJ1-4, with D possibly being TRBD1 (5 bases). Germline V gene lookup returns CDR1 SEHNR and CDR2 FQNEAQ (reference sequence). Trimming cost V 8 bases and J 6 bases, with 13 bases left between them. The CDR3 sequence is 13 residues long. CDR3 region: CASATALYEKLFF. In DNA form, the CDR3 reads TGTGCCAGCGCGACAGCTTTGTATGAAAAACTGTTTTTT.

This rearrangement joins TRBV9 to TRBJ2-3; D ambiguous. The CDR3 spans 15 residues. Germline loops: CDR1 SGDLS, CDR2 YYNGEE. The germline V and J ends were trimmed by 1 base and 0 bases, with 9 bases remaining between them. DNA of the CDR3: TGTGCCAGCAGCGTACAGATCGCTAGCACAGATACGCAGTATTTT. It specifies CASSVQIASTDTQYF.

The chain has TRBV15 and TRBJ1-4, with no clear D. V lost 1 base, J lost 1 base, and 7 bases lay in between. This CDR3 is 15 amino acids long. Germline-derived CDR1 and CDR2 are LNHNV and YYDKDF (reference sequence). DNA for the CDR3: TGTGCCACCAGCAGAGGGAGAGGAACTAATGAAAAACTGTTTTTT. This codes for CATSRGRGTNEKLFF.

The chain carries TRBV4-1 and TRBJ2-3; D gene unclear. The germline CDR1 and CDR2 sequences are MGHRA and YSYEKL. Trimming removed 4 bases at V and 1 base at J, with 3 bases between. There are 12 residues in the CDR3. In nucleotides, the CDR3 is TGCGCCAGCAGCCCCCGCACAGATACGCAGTATTTT. This codes for CASSPRTDTQYF.

This sequence joins TRBV6-4 and TRBJ2-3; D gene ambiguous. The germline V and J ends were trimmed by 4 bases and 6 bases, with 11 bases remaining between them. The CDR3 spans 13 residues. The germline CDR1 and CDR2 sequences are MRHNA and SNTAGT. CDR3 protein: CASSVELGDTQYF. Here the CDR3 DNA reads TGTGCCAGCAGTGTGGAGTTGGGGGATACGCAGTATTTT.

This rearrangement joins TRBV4-3 to TRBJ2-3; TRBD2 matches at 8 bases. Trimming cost V 5 bases and J 5 bases; bases outside gene matches: 9. The CDR3 sequence is 15 residues long. CDR1 and CDR2 from the germline V gene are LGHNA and YSLEER. CDR3 sequence (DNA): TGCGCCAGCAGCACCGGGGGGGCGTCAAGAGATACGCAGTATTTT. This codes for CASSTGGASRDTQYF.

The J gene is TRBJ1-1, the V gene TRBV9, with D perhaps matching TRBD1 (6 bases). CDR1 and CDR2 from the germline V gene are SGDLS and YYNGEE. V lost 4 bases and J lost 1, with 11 bases in between. CDR3 length: 14 residues. CDR3 coding DNA: TGTGCCAGCAGCATAACAGGGCAGAACACTGAAGCTTTCTTT. Amino acid sequence: CASSITGQNTEAFF.

The CDR3, as DNA: TGTGCCAGTAGTATTACCTACCAGCCCCAGCATTTT. It encodes CASSITYQPQHF. J is TRBJ1-5 and V is TRBV19; no clear D gene. Trimming removed 3 bases at V and 7 bases at J, with 7 bases between. In germline, CDR1 is LNHDA, CDR2 SQIVND (reference sequence). The CDR3 has 12 amino acids.

The rearrangement links TRBV30 to TRBJ2-5; weak D call: TRBD2 (6 bases). There are 14 residues in the CDR3. Trimming took 2 bases from V and 7 from J, leaving 17 bases between them. Germline assignment: CDR1 GTSNPN and CDR2 SVGIG (reference sequence). The CDR3 protein is CAWSRTTTSPTQYF. Here the CDR3 DNA reads TGTGCCTGGAGTAGGACTACCACCTCCCCGACCCAGTACTTC.

The V and J genes are TRBV30 and TRBJ1-2, with D hard to call. V lost 0 bases and J 4 bases, leaving 9 bases between the germline ends. Germline V gives CDR1 GTSNPN, CDR2 SVGIG (reference sequence). This CDR3 has 13 residues. The CDR3 DNA is TGTGCCTGGAGTGTACGTTGGCTCTATGGCTACACCTTC. It encodes CAWSVRWLYGYTF.

The chain couples TRBV7-8 to TRBJ1-1; D not resolved. V lost 6 bases and J lost 0, with 11 bases in between. Germline loops: CDR1 SGHVS, CDR2 FQNEAQ. This CDR3 contains 14 residues. The CDR3 protein is CASSSRTVNTEAFF. The DNA of the CDR3 is TGTGCCAGCAGTTCTAGGACGGTGAACACTGAAGCTTTCTTT.

V and J are TRBV7-2 and TRBJ1-5; the D is unclear. Germline loops: CDR1 SGHTA, CDR2 FQGNSA. The germline V and J ends were trimmed by 5 bases and 0 bases, with 5 bases remaining between them. There are 13 residues in the CDR3. The CDR3 bases are TGTGCCAGCAGCCCTTATAGCAATCAGCCCCAGCATTTT. This codes for CASSPYSNQPQHF.

This chain joins TRBV19 and TRBJ2-4; perhaps TRBD2 as D (6 bases). The CDR3 sequence is 16 residues long. Germline V gene lookup returns CDR1 LNHDA and CDR2 SQIVND (reference sequence). V was shortened by 4 bases and J by 0 bases, with 13 bases between the two germline ends. The CDR3 reads CASSTREPLAKNIQYF. For the CDR3, the DNA is TGTGCCAGTAGTACCCGGGAGCCCCTAGCCAAAAACATTCAGTACTTC.

In this sample, this clone turned up a few times. The chain uses TRBV7-2 and TRBJ2-2; 13 bases agree with TRBD2. Germline CDR1 SGHTA, CDR2 FQGNSA. The J segment lost 8 bases and the V segment lost 5 bases, leaving 2 bases of the junction unmatched. The CDR3 extends over 14 amino acids. CDR3 DNA sequence: TGTGCCAGCAGCGGGACTAGCGGGGCTGGGGAGCTGTTTTTT. Translation: CASSGTSGAGELFF.

The rearrangement links TRBV6-1 to TRBJ2-3; 8 positions agree with TRBD2. Unmatched junction bases numbered 5, after V lost 8 bases and J lost 4 bases. The CDR3 loop spans 13 amino acids. Germline assignment: CDR1 MNHNS and CDR2 SASEGT. The CDR3 region is CASSRGGADTQYF. CDR3 nucleotide sequence: TGTGCCAGCTCTCGGGGGGGGGCAGATACGCAGTATTTT.

The table lists this clone with a count of one. The chain has TRBV13 and TRBJ2-1, with 7 bases that match TRBD2. V trimming: 1 base; J trimming: 5 bases; junction bases outside the gene matches: 26. In germline, CDR1 is PRHDT, CDR2 FYEKMQ (reference sequence). CDR3 size: 22 residues. The CDR3 loop reads CASSLEPAFRGGPSVPNNEQFF. In DNA, the CDR3 is TGTGCCAGCAGCTTAGAACCTGCGTTCCGCGGGGGTCCCTCGGTCCCAAACAATGAGCAGTTCTTC.

This clone was counted only a few times. The genes are TRBV18 and TRBJ1-1; D call uncertain. Trimming stripped 3 bases from V and 11 bases from J, with 10 bases between. Germline V CDR1 and CDR2: KGHSH, LQKENI. The CDR3 contains 11 residues. CDR3 sequence reads: CASSPDGLAFF. CDR3 DNA: TGTGCCAGCTCACCGGACGGGTTGGCTTTCTTT.

The genes are TRBV14 and TRBJ2-5; 9 bases map to TRBD1. The CDR3 sequence is 15 residues long. The germline gives CDR1 SGHDN, CDR2 FVKESK. The V gene end was trimmed by 6 bases and the J gene end by 4 bases; junction bases not matched to a gene: 9. CDR3 coding DNA: TGTGCCAGCAGTCTCCTTCCGGGACAGGGAGAGACCCAGTACTTC. Protein product: CASSLLPGQGETQYF. The variable domain in full, with the rest retrieved from reference TRBV14 and TRBJ2-5, is EAGVTQFPSHSVIEKGQTVTLRCDPISGHDNLYWYRRVMGKEIKFLLHFVKESKQDESGMPNNRFLAERTGGTYSTLKVQPAELEDSGVYFCASSLLPGQGETQYFGPGTRLLVL.

This clone was counted once. The chain combines TRBV29-1 with TRBJ2-3; D may be TRBD2 (5 bases). V gave up 5 bases and J gave up 2 bases, with 8 bases separating them. This CDR3 comprises 12 residues. CDR1 is SQVTM and CDR2 is ANQGSEA in the germline V gene. CDR3 residues: CSVCDYTDTQYF. CDR3 sequence (DNA): TGCAGCGTTTGTGACTACACAGATACGCAGTATTTT.

The chain employs TRBV7-3 and TRBJ2-2; D uncertain. Looked up from germline, CDR1 is SGHTA and CDR2 is FQGTGA. This CDR3 is built from 12 residues. The germline V and J ends were trimmed by 3 bases and 3 bases, with 2 bases remaining between them. In DNA, the CDR3 is TGTGCCAGCAGCTTGGACACCGGGGAGCTGTTTTTT. Its translation: CASSLDTGELFF.

The gene calls are TRBV6-5 and TRBJ1-1, with a weak D call TRBD1 (5 bases). CDR1 MNHEY and CDR2 SVGAGI come from the germline V gene. The CDR3 covers 12 residues. Trimming pared 5 bases from V and 7 bases from J, leaving 11 bases between. CDR3 amino acids: CASSPGRGEAFF. Written as DNA, the CDR3 is TGTGCCAGCAGTCCGGGACGCGGTGAAGCTTTCTTT.

The V call is TRBV7-8, the J call TRBJ1-1; D is unresolved. The CDR3 loop spans 13 amino acids. Germline loops: CDR1 SGHVS, CDR2 FQNEAQ. Trimming shortened V by 0 bases and J by 3 bases, and 5 bases separated the two germline ends. The CDR3 DNA reads as TGTGCCAGCAGCTTAGCCGCCGACACTGAAGCTTTCTTT. It codes for CASSLAADTEAFF. The variable domain in full, completed from reference TRBV7-8 and TRBJ1-1, reads GAGVSQSPRYKVAKRGQDVALRCDPISGHVSLFWYQQALGQGPEFLTYFQNEAQLDKSGLPSDRFFAERPEGSVSTLKIQRTQQEDSAVYLCASSLAADTEAFFGQGTRLTVV.

The rearrangement uses TRBV7-2 and TRBJ2-7, with 7 bases lining up with TRBD1. V trimming: 5 bases; J trimming: 6 bases; junction bases outside the gene matches: 7. CDR1 and CDR2 (germline): SGHTA, FQGNSA. This CDR3 contains 13 residues. DNA of the CDR3: TGTGCCAGCAGCCGGAAGGGGGCCGGCGAGCAGTACTTC. Translation gives CASSRKGAGEQYF.

This chain links TRBV27 with TRBJ2-3, with no clear D. The length of the CDR3 is 13 residues. Trimming cost V 5 bases and J 4 bases, with 10 bases left between them. CDR1 is MNHEY, CDR2 SMNVEV, per germline (reference sequence). The CDR3 DNA reads TGTGCCAGCAGTGTCGGGTTCGCAGATACGCAGTATTTT. It is translated as CASSVGFADTQYF.

The chain joins TRBV10-1 to TRBJ2-1; D remains ambiguous. Trimming removed 0 bases from V and 7 bases from J, with 7 bases in between. Germline CDR1 and CDR2: WNHNN and SYGVQD (reference sequence). The CDR3 covers 13 residues. CDR3 amino acids: CASSESGFNEQFF. The CDR3 coding sequence is TGCGCCAGCAGTGAGTCGGGGTTTAATGAGCAGTTCTTC.

The gene calls are TRBV7-2 and TRBJ1-1; D remains ambiguous. The germline V gene has CDR1 SGHTA and CDR2 FQGNSA. The V and J ends lost 6 bases and 3 bases respectively, with 20 bases between them. This CDR3 is 16 amino acids long. The CDR3 DNA reads as TGTGCCAGCAGTCCCCGACGGAGTACGGGGTACACTGAAGCTTTCTTT. Its protein is CASSPRRSTGYTEAFF.